The entry that follows covers one TCR beta chain sequence. This sample is drawn from a study of shared T cell receptors in the human thymus. The CDR3 is made up of 16 amino acids. The V and J ends lost 4 bases and 3 bases, in that order; junction bases with no gene match: 7. The germline gives CDR1 GTSNPN, CDR2 SVGIG (reference sequence). Some clones are missing from TCRdb's copy, which holds only in-frame ones; the method was immunoSEQ multiplex PCR. This sample has approximately 660,000 clones; roughly 88% occur once, and the top ten carry 0.01%. The data were also submitted as part of a second study, on human thymus T cells. That source adds: Having corrective surgery for congenital heart defects, healthy Finnish infants were the ones who donated. Thymic as well as blood repertoires seemed to favor certain V and J genes unevenly. Related research described strongly overlapping thymic repertoires in unrelated people.

The clonotype originates from a boy under two years old with a congenital heart defect. The sample taken for sequencing was thymocytes. J is TRBJ2-3 and V is TRBV30, with 13 bases aligning to TRBD2. The CDR3 loop reads CAWTRLAGGGTDTQYF. Here the CDR3 DNA reads TGTGCCTGGACCAGACTAGCGGGAGGCGGGACAGATACGCAGTATTTT.